This T cell receptor (beta chain) was recovered during a study of control samples from healthy donors and cancer patients. Only in-frame clones appear in the TCRdb table, and some are missing; sequencing was by immunoSEQ multiplex PCR. The sample has about 80,000 clones; 65% to 90% are singletons. This clone was found a few times. Trimming removed 6 bases from V and 7 bases from J, with 21 bases in between. The CDR3 length is 15 residues. The V gene's germline CDR1 is MGHRA and CDR2 YSYEKL. The rearrangement joins TRBV4-1 to TRBJ1-1; D is unclear. Specimen: PBMCs. The clonotype was recovered from a man in his sixties with head and neck cancer. The CDR3 reads CASRISPNDVLEAFF. DNA of the CDR3: TGCGCCAGCAGGATAAGCCCGAATGATGTTCTTGAAGCTTTCTTT.